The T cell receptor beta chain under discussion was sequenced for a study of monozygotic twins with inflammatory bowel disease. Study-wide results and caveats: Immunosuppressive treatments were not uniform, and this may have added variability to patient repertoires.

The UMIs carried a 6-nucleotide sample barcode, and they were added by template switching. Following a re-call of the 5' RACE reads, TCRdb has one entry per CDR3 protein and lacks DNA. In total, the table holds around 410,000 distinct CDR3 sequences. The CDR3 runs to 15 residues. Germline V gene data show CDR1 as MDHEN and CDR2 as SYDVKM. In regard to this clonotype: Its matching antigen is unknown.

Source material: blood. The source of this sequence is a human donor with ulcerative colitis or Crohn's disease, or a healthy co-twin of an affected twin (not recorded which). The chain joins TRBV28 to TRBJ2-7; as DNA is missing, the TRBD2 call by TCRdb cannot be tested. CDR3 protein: CASRLLAGGPNEQYF.